This T cell receptor (beta chain) was obtained from a study of beta chain features in type 1 diabetes. Study details: All of the samples together had roughly 110 million sorted cells examined.

Every participating donor gave one draw, a heparinised blood sample averaging about 110 mL. Isolated RNA was reverse transcribed in full, so expressed TCRB transcripts were sequenced. The method was immunoSEQ multiplex PCR; TCRdb's version includes in-frame clones alone and lacks a portion of them. Of 450,000 to 550,000 clones listed, approximately 28% are singletons. The V gene lost 7 bases and the J gene lost 1 base, with 10 bases spanning the gap. CDR1 SNHLY and CDR2 FYNNEI come from the germline V gene. The CDR3 is made up of 13 amino acids. The rearrangement links TRBV2 to TRBJ2-5; weak D call: TRBD1 (6 bases). This receptor was obtained from a man younger than 30 in good health. Sequencing used naive CD4+ T cells from blood. The CDR3 loop is CASTRTAQETQYF. CDR3 nucleotide sequence: TGTGCCAGCACCCGGACAGCCCAAGAGACCCAGTACTTC.